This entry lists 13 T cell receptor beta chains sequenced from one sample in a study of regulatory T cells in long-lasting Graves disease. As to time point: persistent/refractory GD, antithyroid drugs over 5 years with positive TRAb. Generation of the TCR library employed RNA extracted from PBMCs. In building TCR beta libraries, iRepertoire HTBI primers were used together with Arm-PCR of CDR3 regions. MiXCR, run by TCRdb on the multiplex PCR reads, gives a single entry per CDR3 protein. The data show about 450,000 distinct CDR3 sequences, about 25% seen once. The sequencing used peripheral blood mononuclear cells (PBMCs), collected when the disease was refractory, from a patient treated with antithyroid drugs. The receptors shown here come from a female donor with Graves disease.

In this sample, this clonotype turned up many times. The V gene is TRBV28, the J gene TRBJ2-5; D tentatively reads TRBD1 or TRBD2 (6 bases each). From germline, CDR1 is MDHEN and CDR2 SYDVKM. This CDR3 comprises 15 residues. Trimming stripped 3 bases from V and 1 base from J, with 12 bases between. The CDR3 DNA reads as TGTGCCAGCAGTTTTTCCGGGGGCTCCCAAGAGACCCAGTACTTC. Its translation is CASSFSGGSQETQYF.

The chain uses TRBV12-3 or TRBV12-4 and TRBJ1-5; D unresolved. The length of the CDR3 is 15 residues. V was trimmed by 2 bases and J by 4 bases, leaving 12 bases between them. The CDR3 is CASSLSRGGNQPQHF. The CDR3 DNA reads TGTGCCAGCAGTTTAAGCCGAGGCGGGAATCAGCCCCAGCATTTT.

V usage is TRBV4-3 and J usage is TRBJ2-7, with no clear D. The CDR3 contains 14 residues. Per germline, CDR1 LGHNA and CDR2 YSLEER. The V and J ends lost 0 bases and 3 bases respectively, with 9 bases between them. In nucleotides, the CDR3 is TGCGCCAGCAGCCAAGATTCTGCCAGCTACGAGCAGTACTTC. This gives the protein CASSQDSASYEQYF.

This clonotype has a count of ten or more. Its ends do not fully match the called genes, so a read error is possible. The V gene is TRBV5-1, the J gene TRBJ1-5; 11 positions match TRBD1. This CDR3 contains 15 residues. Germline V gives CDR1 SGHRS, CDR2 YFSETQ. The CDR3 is CASSPGQGAGQPQHF. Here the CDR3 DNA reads TGTGCCAGCAGTCCCGGACAGGGGGCTGGTCAGCCCCAGCATTTT.

The CDR3 coding sequence is TGCGCCAGCAGGACTAGCGGGAGCCCAGATACGCAGTATTTT. It encodes CASRTSGSPDTQYF. The chain links TRBV10-2 to TRBJ2-3; 12 bases are a match to TRBD2. Unmatched junction bases numbered 2, after V lost 6 bases and J lost 4 bases. Germline V lookup: CDR1 WSHSY, CDR2 SAAADI. The CDR3 is 14 amino acids.

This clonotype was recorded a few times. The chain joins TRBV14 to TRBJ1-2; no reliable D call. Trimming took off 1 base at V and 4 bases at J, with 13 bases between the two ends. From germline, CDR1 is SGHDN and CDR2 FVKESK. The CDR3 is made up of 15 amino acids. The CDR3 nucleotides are TGTGCCAGCAGCCAAGGAGGATCTTTGGGCTATGGCTACACCTTC. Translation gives CASSQGGSLGYGYTF.

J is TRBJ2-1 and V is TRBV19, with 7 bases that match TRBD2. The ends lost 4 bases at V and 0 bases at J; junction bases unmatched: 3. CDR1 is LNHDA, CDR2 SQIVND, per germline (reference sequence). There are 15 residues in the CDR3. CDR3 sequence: CASSTRTSSYNEQFF. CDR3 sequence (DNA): TGTGCCAGTAGTACTAGGACTAGCTCCTACAATGAGCAGTTCTTC.

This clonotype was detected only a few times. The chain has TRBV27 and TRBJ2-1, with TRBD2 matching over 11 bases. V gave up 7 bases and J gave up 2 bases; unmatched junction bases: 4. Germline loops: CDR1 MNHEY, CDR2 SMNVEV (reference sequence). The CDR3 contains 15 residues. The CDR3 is CASNPGLAAYNEQFF. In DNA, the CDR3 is TGTGCCAGCAACCCGGGACTAGCGGCCTACAATGAGCAGTTCTTC.

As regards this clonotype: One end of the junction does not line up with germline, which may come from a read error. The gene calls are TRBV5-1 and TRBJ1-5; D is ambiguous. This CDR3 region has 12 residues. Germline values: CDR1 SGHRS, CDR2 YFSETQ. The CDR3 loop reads CASRFSNQPQRF. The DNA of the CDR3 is TGCGCCAGCAGGTTTAGCAATCAGCCCCAGCGTTTT. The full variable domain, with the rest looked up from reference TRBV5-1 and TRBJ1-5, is KAGVTQTPRYLIKTRGQQVTLSCSPISGHRSVSWYQQTPGQGLQFLFEYFSETQRNKGNFPGRFSGRQFSNSRSEMNVSTLELGDSALYLCASRFSNQPQRFGDGTRLSIL.

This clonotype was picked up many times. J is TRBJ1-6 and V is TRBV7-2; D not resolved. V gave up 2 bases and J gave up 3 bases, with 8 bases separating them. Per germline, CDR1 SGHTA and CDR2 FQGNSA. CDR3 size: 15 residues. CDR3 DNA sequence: TGTGCCAGCAGCTTATCAAACAGCTATAATTCACCCCTCCACTTT. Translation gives CASSLSNSYNSPLHF.

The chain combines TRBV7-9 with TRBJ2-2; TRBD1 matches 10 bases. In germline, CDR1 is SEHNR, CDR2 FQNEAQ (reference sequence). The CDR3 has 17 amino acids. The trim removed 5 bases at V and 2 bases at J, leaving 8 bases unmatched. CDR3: CASSRDRGVFNTGELFF. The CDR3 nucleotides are TGTGCCAGCAGCCGGGACAGGGGCGTCTTTAACACCGGGGAGCTGTTTTTT.

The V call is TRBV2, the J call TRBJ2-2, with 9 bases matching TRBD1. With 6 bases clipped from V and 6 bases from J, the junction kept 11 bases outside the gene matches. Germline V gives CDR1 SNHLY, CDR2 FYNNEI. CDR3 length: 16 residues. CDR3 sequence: CASRLLPGQGSGELFF. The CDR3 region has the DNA TGTGCCAGCAGACTACTCCCGGGACAGGGCTCCGGGGAGCTGTTTTTT. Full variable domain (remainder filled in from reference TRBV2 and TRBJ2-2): EPEVTQTPSHQVTQMGQEVILRCVPISNHLYFYWYRQILGQKVEFLVSFYNNEISEKSEIFDDQFSVERPDGSNFTLKIRSTKLEDSAMYFCASRLLPGQGSGELFFGEGSRLTVL.

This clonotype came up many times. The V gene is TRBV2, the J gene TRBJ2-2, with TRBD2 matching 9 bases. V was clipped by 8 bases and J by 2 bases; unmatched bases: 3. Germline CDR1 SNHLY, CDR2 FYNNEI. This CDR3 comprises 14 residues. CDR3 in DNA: TGTGCCAGCCGACTAGCGGATAACACCGGGGAGCTGTTTTTT. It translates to CASRLADNTGELFF.